These 27 T cell receptor beta chains were all obtained from the same sample, sequenced in a study of blood T cell repertoires in COVID-19. The method was immunoSEQ multiplex PCR; TCRdb's version includes in-frame clones alone and lacks a portion of them. This table has some 60,000 clones, more than 85% appearing once. Sequencing was carried out using peripheral blood. Receptor source: a man aged 55-75 years with acute or convalescent COVID-19.

This chain uses TRBV7-8 with TRBJ1-3; D may be TRBD1 (6 bases). This CDR3 has 14 amino acids. Germline values: CDR1 SGHVS, CDR2 FQNEAQ. V was shortened by 6 bases and J by 1 base, with 10 bases between the two germline ends. This CDR3 is CASSSDSSGNTIYF. CDR3 coding DNA: TGTGCCAGCAGTTCGGACAGTTCTGGAAACACCATATATTTT.

The chain is built from TRBV2 and TRBJ2-1, with TRBD2 matching over 14 bases. The CDR3 runs to 17 residues. V lost 7 bases to trimming and J lost 0 bases; unmatched junction nucleotides: 5. Germline assignment: CDR1 SNHLY and CDR2 FYNNEI. The CDR3 DNA sequence: TGTGCCAGCACGGGGACTAGCGGGGGAAGCTCCTACAATGAGCAGTTCTTC. This gives the protein CASTGTSGGSSYNEQFF.

The chain uses TRBV28 and TRBJ2-7; 9 bases align to TRBD1. The CDR3 contains 16 residues. V lost 4 bases to trimming and J lost 2 bases; unmatched junction nucleotides: 9. Germline V lookup: CDR1 MDHEN, CDR2 SYDVKM. The CDR3 is CASSSPRTGVPYEQYF. The CDR3 coding sequence is TGTGCCAGCAGTTCTCCTAGGACAGGGGTGCCCTACGAGCAGTACTTC.

The rearrangement uses TRBV25-1 and TRBJ2-1; 7 positions agree with TRBD2. The trim removed 1 base at V and 8 bases at J, leaving 5 bases unmatched. In germline, CDR1 is MGHDK, CDR2 SYGVNS. CDR3 length: 14 residues. The CDR3 loop reads CASSESSGVDEQFF. The CDR3, as DNA: TGTGCCAGCAGTGAATCCAGCGGGGTCGATGAGCAGTTCTTC.

This clone was detected only once. The chain joins TRBV28 to TRBJ1-1, with 9 bases that match TRBD1. The CDR3 has 15 residues. The germline gives CDR1 MDHEN, CDR2 SYDVKM. J was trimmed by 5 bases and V by 3 bases; bases with no gene match: 7. The CDR3 region is CASSFDGQGSTEAFF. CDR3 coding DNA: TGTGCCAGCAGTTTTGATGGACAGGGGTCGACTGAAGCTTTCTTT.

This chain uses TRBV5-1 with TRBJ1-1; D is perhaps TRBD1 (5 bases). Between the trimmed V and J ends, which lost 4 bases and 6 bases, there was a span of 19 bases. The germline V gene encodes CDR1 SGHRS and CDR2 YFSETQ. The CDR3 is 15 amino acids. CDR3 protein: CASSRELGGYAEAFF. The CDR3 coding sequence is TGCGCCAGCAGCCGAGAACTCGGGGGGTACGCTGAAGCTTTCTTT.

J is TRBJ2-7 and V is TRBV11-3, with D perhaps matching TRBD2 (5 bases). CDR3 length equals 16 residues. Trimming removed 3 bases at V and 2 bases at J, with 17 bases between. The germline V gene encodes CDR1 SGHNT and CDR2 YENEEA. CDR3 in amino acids: CASSLDSRAWAYEQYF. CDR3 DNA: TGTGCCAGCAGCTTGGACTCACGGGCCTGGGCCTACGAGCAGTACTTC.

The chain employs TRBV2 and TRBJ1-4; the D is unclear. Germline V gene data show CDR1 as SNHLY and CDR2 as FYNNEI. V gave up 4 bases and J gave up 8 bases, with 14 bases separating them. This CDR3 is 14 amino acids long. In DNA form, the CDR3 reads TGTGCCAGCAGTGTTAGGCAGCTAGGAGAAAAACTGTTTTTT. It is translated as CASSVRQLGEKLFF.

This clone was seen just once. This sequence joins TRBV27 and TRBJ2-1, with TRBD1 matching 8 bases. Germline V gene sequence: CDR1 MNHEY, CDR2 SMNVEV (reference sequence). The length of the CDR3 is 13 residues. V lost 6 bases, J lost 3 bases, and 1 base stayed unmatched. CDR3 loop: CASRGTGYNEQFF. The CDR3 bases are TGTGCCAGCAGGGGGACAGGCTACAATGAGCAGTTCTTC.

Regarding this clone: One end of the junction varies from germline; a read error may be responsible. This chain joins TRBV11-2 and TRBJ1-1; D possibly corresponds to TRBD1 (5 bases). This CDR3 is 14 amino acids long. Germline-derived CDR1 and CDR2 are SGHAT and FQNNGV. CDR3 sequence: CASSIDDRLGGAFF. The CDR3, as DNA: TGTGCCAGCAGCATAGACGACCGCCTGGGGGGAGCTTTCTTT.

This clone showed up just once. The chain joins TRBV7-9 to TRBJ1-5, with TRBD1 matching over 7 bases. The CDR3 length is 16 residues. Unmatched junction bases numbered 7, after V lost 2 bases and J lost 3 bases. The V gene's germline CDR1 is SEHNR and CDR2 FQNEAQ (reference sequence). CDR3 sequence: CASSLRVGTVNQPQHF. Written as DNA, the CDR3 is TGTGCCAGCAGCTTACGAGTGGGGACAGTCAATCAGCCCCAGCATTTT.

The J gene is TRBJ1-1, the V gene TRBV5-1, with TRBD1 as a possible D gene (6 bases). Trimming left V 3 bases short and J 4 bases short, with 13 bases between. The CDR3 is made up of 14 amino acids. CDR1 and CDR2 (germline): SGHRS, YFSETQ. CDR3 in amino acids: CASSSDTGLTEAFF. CDR3 in DNA: TGCGCCAGCAGCTCCGATACAGGGCTCACTGAAGCTTTCTTT. Drawing the rest from reference TRBV5-1 and TRBJ1-1, the complete variable domain is KAGVTQTPRYLIKTRGQQVTLSCSPISGHRSVSWYQQTPGQGLQFLFEYFSETQRNKGNFPGRFSGRQFSNSRSEMNVSTLELGDSALYLCASSSDTGLTEAFFGQGTRLTVV.

This sequence joins TRBV27 and TRBJ1-5; D remains unclear. CDR1 is MNHEY and CDR2 is SMNVEV in the germline V gene (reference sequence). The CDR3 length is 15 residues. V dropped 2 bases and J dropped 2 bases, with 10 bases sitting between them. In DNA form, the CDR3 reads TGTGCCAGCAGTTTACGGGGAGGTGGCAATCAGCCCCAGCATTTT. Protein sequence: CASSLRGGGNQPQHF.

CDR3 sequence reads: CASSLRGLQTDTQYF. The CDR3 DNA is TGTGCCAGCAGCTTACGGGGACTACAAACAGATACGCAGTATTTT. This chain joins TRBV7-3 and TRBJ2-3; TRBD2 agrees at 7 bases. V dropped 2 bases and J dropped 3; count of bases not matched to a gene: 5. The CDR3 contains 15 residues. Germline assignment: CDR1 SGHTA and CDR2 FQGTGA.

The chain is built from TRBV27 and TRBJ1-6; D is unclear. Trimming took 0 bases from V and 8 from J, leaving 8 bases between them. This CDR3 region has 14 residues. CDR1 and CDR2 from the germline V gene are MNHEY and SMNVEV (reference sequence). CDR3 protein: CASSLSHGDSPLHF. DNA for the CDR3: TGTGCCAGCAGTTTATCCCACGGGGATTCACCCCTCCACTTT.

The CDR3, as DNA: TGTGCCAGCAGTCCCGGGACAGTGGCTCCCTATGGCTACACCTTC. This codes for CASSPGTVAPYGYTF. The rearrangement joins TRBV6-5 to TRBJ1-2, with 7 bases identical to TRBD1. The V gene end was trimmed by 5 bases and the J gene end by 4 bases; junction bases not matched to a gene: 10. The CDR3 sequence is 15 residues long. Germline-derived CDR1 and CDR2 are MNHEY and SVGAGI.

The chain recombines TRBV29-1 with TRBJ1-2, with D possibly TRBD1 on 6 matching bases. CDR1 and CDR2 from the germline V gene are SQVTM and ANQGSEA. The CDR3 loop spans 13 amino acids. V lost 3 bases and J 8 bases, leaving 16 bases between the germline ends. As DNA, the CDR3 is TGCAGCGTTGAGTTTGGGGGCTCTGTCGGCTACACCTTC. Its translation is CSVEFGGSVGYTF.

The J gene is TRBJ2-5, the V gene TRBV6-2 or TRBV6-3, with D perhaps matching TRBD1 (6 bases). The CDR3 is 14 amino acids. The germline CDR1 and CDR2 sequences are MNHEY and SVGEGT. V was trimmed by 2 bases and J by 2 bases, leaving 9 bases between them. The CDR3 loop reads CASSYAGQQETQYF. The CDR3 nucleotides read TGTGCCAGCAGTTACGCCGGACAGCAAGAGACCCAGTACTTC.

The genes are TRBV5-4 and TRBJ1-4, with D possibly being TRBD1 (6 bases). V was shortened by 0 bases and J by 0 bases, with 12 bases between the two germline ends. Germline V gives CDR1 SGHNT, CDR2 YYREEE (reference sequence). The CDR3 loop spans 17 amino acids. CDR3 nucleotides: TGTGCCAGCAGCTTGGACCCCCCAGGGGCAACTAATGAAAAACTGTTTTTT. Translated: CASSLDPPGATNEKLFF.

This chain uses TRBV28 with TRBJ2-1; TRBD2 matches 14 bases. V lost 6 bases, J lost 10 bases, and 5 bases stayed unmatched. The germline gives CDR1 MDHEN, CDR2 SYDVKM. This CDR3 comprises 14 residues. As DNA, the CDR3 is TGTGCCAGCAGAACCGGACTAGCGGGAGGCGAGCAGTTCTTC. Amino acid sequence: CASRTGLAGGEQFF. The whole variable domain, filled in from reference TRBV28 and TRBJ2-1, reads DVKVTQSSRYLVKRTGEKVFLECVQDMDHENMFWYRQDPGLGLRLIYFSYDVKMKEKGDIPEGYSVSREKKERFSLILESASTNQTSMYLCASRTGLAGGEQFFGPGTRLTVL.

The chain links TRBV28 to TRBJ2-7; 11 bases are shared with TRBD2. The junction had 7 bases not matched to a gene; V was cut back by 5 bases and J by 4 bases. CDR3 size: 15 residues. Germline V CDR1 and CDR2: MDHEN, SYDVKM. The CDR3 region has the DNA TGTGCCAGCAGTACTAGCGGGAGTAGAGTGTACGAGCAGTACTTC. It encodes CASSTSGSRVYEQYF.

The chain joins TRBV27 to TRBJ2-4; TRBD1 matches 9 bases. This CDR3 contains 16 residues. Germline V gene data show CDR1 as MNHEY and CDR2 as SMNVEV (reference sequence). Germline trimming cut 2 bases from V and 0 bases from J; bases unmatched to any gene: 2. The DNA of the CDR3 is TGTGCCAGCAGTTTAGGACAGGGGCTAGCCAAAAACATTCAGTACTTC. Amino acid sequence: CASSLGQGLAKNIQYF.

V and J are TRBV7-6 and TRBJ2-7, with D possibly matching TRBD2 (5 bases). V lost 1 base, J lost 2 bases, and 9 bases lay in between. The CDR3 is 14 residues long. In germline, CDR1 is SGHVS, CDR2 FNYEAQ. The CDR3 spells CASSLGEGAYEQYF. CDR3 bases: TGTGCCAGCAGCTTAGGCGAGGGCGCCTACGAGCAGTACTTC.

The CDR3 DNA follows: TGCAGCGTTGTCGGTGCGGGGACCTCTGGAAACACCATATATTTT. It yields the protein CSVVGAGTSGNTIYF. The chain is built from TRBV29-1 and TRBJ1-3; possibly TRBD1 for D (5 bases). The CDR3 has 15 residues. The germline V gene has CDR1 SQVTM and CDR2 ANQGSEA. V lost 4 bases to trimming and J lost 0 bases, with 13 bases between them.

V and J are TRBV15 and TRBJ1-5, with 10 nucleotides matching TRBD1. Losses at the gene ends were 5 bases for V and 7 bases for J; bases not matched to a gene: 8. This CDR3 comprises 15 residues. Germline values: CDR1 LNHNV, CDR2 YYDKDF (reference sequence). DNA of the CDR3: TGTGCCACCAGCCGTCGACAGGGGGCGGAGCAGCCCCAGCATTTT. Protein product: CATSRRQGAEQPQHF.

The chain has TRBV19 and TRBJ1-1; 8 bases are shared with TRBD1. Germline CDR1 and CDR2: LNHDA and SQIVND (reference sequence). V lost 9 bases to trimming and J lost 1 base; unmatched junction nucleotides: 4. The CDR3 is 13 residues long. The CDR3 reads CASGRGRNTEAFF. The CDR3 DNA reads TGTGCCAGCGGCAGGGGGCGGAACACTGAAGCTTTCTTT.

The V call is TRBV6-6, the J call TRBJ1-1; D is undetermined. The germline CDR1 and CDR2 sequences are MNHNY and SVGAGI (reference sequence). V shed 6 bases and J shed 0 bases, with 14 bases lying between them. This CDR3 is built from 15 residues. The CDR3 reads CASSYQSTVNTEAFF. The CDR3 region has the DNA TGTGCCAGCAGCTACCAATCAACAGTGAACACTGAAGCTTTCTTT.